The 30 T cell receptor beta chains listed next were all sequenced from one sample in a study of beta chain features in type 1 diabetes. Points from the study as a whole: Shorter TCRB CDR3s, moderately but significantly so, marked every one of the four CD4+ subsets in Type 1 diabetes patients.

The investigators reverse transcribed all of the isolated RNA, so they sequenced expressed TCRB transcripts. The repertoire was sequenced with immunoSEQ multiplex PCR; TCRdb's copy has only in-frame clones and lacks some. The table records approximately 730,000 clones, around an eighth of them present only once. These receptors' antigens are unknown. Sequenced material: naive CD4+ T cells from blood. Receptor source: a man younger than 35 with type 1 diabetes.

This clone has only a few counts. The J gene is TRBJ1-1, the V gene TRBV4-2, with D unresolved. V shed 0 bases and J shed 7 bases, with 3 bases lying between them. Germline CDR1 LGHNA, CDR2 YNFKEQ. This CDR3 has 11 residues. The CDR3 nucleotides read TGTGCCAGCAGCCAAGAGGTTGAAGCTTTCTTT. This sequence encodes CASSQEVEAFF.

Only one count was recorded for this clone. Mismatch with germline at one junction end may stem from a read error. CDR3 in DNA: TGTGCCAGCAGCCTAGCCTTATCCGGCACGGGGGGCTACACCTTC. Translation gives CASSLALSGTGGYTF. V and J are TRBV7-6 and TRBJ1-2; the D is unclear. In germline, CDR1 is SGHVS, CDR2 FNYEAQ. CDR3 size: 15 residues.

This chain links TRBV11-3 with TRBJ1-1; D gene uncertain. Germline CDR1 SGHNT, CDR2 YENEEA. Trimming took 5 bases from V and 6 from J, leaving 13 bases between them. The CDR3 extends over 13 amino acids. The CDR3 DNA reads TGTGCCAGCAGCCCCAACGGGGTTCCTGAAGCTTTCTTT. Protein sequence: CASSPNGVPEAFF.

As concerns this clone: Within the sample, other DNA sequences also encode this same CDR3. V is TRBV10-3 and J is TRBJ1-1; no definite D call. The CDR3 has 12 residues. Trimming took 4 bases from V and 0 from J, leaving 3 bases between them. Germline CDR1 reads ENHRY; CDR2 reads SYGVKD. The CDR3: CAISGLNTEAFF. In nucleotides, the CDR3 is TGTGCCATCAGTGGATTGAACACTGAAGCTTTCTTT.

This clone showed up just a few times. In DNA, the CDR3 is TGTGCCAGCAGCTTACAGGGCATGGCAGATACGCAGTATTTT. It codes for CASSLQGMADTQYF. The genes are TRBV7-3 and TRBJ2-3, with D perhaps matching TRBD1 (5 bases). With 2 bases removed from V and 4 bases from J, the gap between germline ends came to 10 bases. CDR1 and CDR2 (germline): SGHTA, FQGTGA. CDR3 size: 14 residues.

This clone was detected a few times. V gene TRBV7-9 combines with J gene TRBJ2-7; D gene unclear. Germline CDR1 and CDR2: SEHNR and FQNEAQ (reference sequence). V was cut by 3 bases and J by 2 bases, with 11 bases left in between. The CDR3 runs to 14 residues. CDR3 residues: CASSLAQQTYEQYF. The CDR3 DNA reads TGTGCCAGCAGCTTGGCCCAGCAGACCTACGAGCAGTACTTC.

The genes are TRBV29-1 and TRBJ1-2; no reliable D call. Trimming took off 0 bases at V and 9 bases at J, with 8 bases between the two ends. The CDR3 totals 11 residues. CDR1 is SQVTM, CDR2 ANQGSEA, per germline. The CDR3 DNA sequence: TGCAGCGTTGAAGAGGCGGAAAGCTACACCTTC. Residues: CSVEEAESYTF.

This clone was detected only a few times. The chain is built from TRBV30 and TRBJ2-1, with 10 bases identical to TRBD1. Germline V lookup: CDR1 GTSNPN, CDR2 SVGIG (reference sequence). After removal of 0 bases from V and 7 bases from J, the junction contained 6 bases not matched to a gene. This CDR3 is 15 amino acids long. The CDR3 nucleotides read TGTGCCTGGAGTGTACGACAGGGGGCACGGAATGAGCAGTTCTTC. Translated: CAWSVRQGARNEQFF.

This clone has only a few counts. The rearrangement uses TRBV18 and TRBJ1-6; TRBD1 agrees at 7 bases. CDR3 length equals 13 residues. V dropped 6 bases and J dropped 8; count of bases not matched to a gene: 4. Germline V gene sequence: CDR1 KGHSH, CDR2 LQKENI. Written as DNA, the CDR3 is TGTGCCAGCTCGTCGGGGACAGATTCACCCCTCCACTTT. Its translation is CASSSGTDSPLHF.

This chain uses TRBV6-6 with TRBJ2-3; D gene uncertain. This CDR3 comprises 11 residues. Trimming shortened V by 10 bases and J by 5 bases, and 10 bases separated the two germline ends. The germline V gene encodes CDR1 MNHNY and CDR2 SVGAGI (reference sequence). The CDR3 sequence: CATRMGDTQYF. CDR3 sequence (DNA): TGTGCCACACGTATGGGAGATACGCAGTATTTT.

This sequence joins TRBV10-3 and TRBJ2-7; no reliable D call. There are 12 residues in the CDR3. The germline CDR1 and CDR2 sequences are ENHRY and SYGVKD. V gave up 9 bases and J gave up 3 bases, with 12 bases separating them. CDR3 sequence reads: CAIAGDLYEQYF. For the CDR3, the DNA is TGTGCCATAGCAGGAGATCTCTACGAGCAGTACTTC.

This rearrangement joins TRBV4-2 to TRBJ2-7; no firm D call. There are 14 residues in the CDR3. Germline CDR1 LGHNA, CDR2 YNFKEQ. V was trimmed by 0 bases and J by 2 bases, leaving 8 bases between them. CDR3 sequence: CASSQEIPPYEQYF. The DNA for the CDR3 is TGTGCCAGCAGCCAAGAAATTCCCCCCTACGAGCAGTACTTC.

The chain uses TRBV30 and TRBJ2-7, with 7 bases matching TRBD2. Germline trimming cut 4 bases from V and 6 bases from J; bases unmatched to any gene: 6. The CDR3 is made up of 12 amino acids. Germline lookup yields CDR1 GTSNPN and CDR2 SVGIG (reference sequence). CDR3 protein: CAWTYPGGEQYF. For the CDR3, the DNA is TGTGCCTGGACCTACCCGGGGGGCGAGCAGTACTTC.

This clone was found a few times. J is TRBJ2-3 and V is TRBV5-1, with D unresolved. The CDR3 has 13 residues. Trimming took 4 bases from V and 1 from J, leaving 7 bases between them. CDR1 and CDR2 (germline): SGHRS, YFSETQ. CDR3 bases: TGCGCCAGCAGCATCGGTGGCACAGATACGCAGTATTTT. As protein: CASSIGGTDTQYF.

The CDR3, as DNA: TGCGCCAGCAGAGGGGCTACGACTGAAGCTTTCTTT. Protein: CASRGATTEAFF. The chain links TRBV5-1 to TRBJ1-1; TRBD1 is a possible D gene (5 bases). V was clipped by 5 bases and J by 5 bases, with 10 bases between them. Germline V gives CDR1 SGHRS, CDR2 YFSETQ. The length of the CDR3 is 12 residues.

V and J are TRBV28 and TRBJ2-1, with 10 bases matching TRBD2. The CDR3 has 16 amino acids. The V and J ends lost 6 bases and 7 bases, in that order; junction bases with no gene match: 12. In germline, CDR1 is MDHEN, CDR2 SYDVKM. CDR3 region: CASRFIAGGQGNEQFF. DNA for the CDR3: TGTGCCAGCAGGTTCATAGCGGGGGGCCAAGGGAATGAGCAGTTCTTC. The whole variable domain, remainder taken from reference TRBV28 and TRBJ2-1, is DVKVTQSSRYLVKRTGEKVFLECVQDMDHENMFWYRQDPGLGLRLIYFSYDVKMKEKGDIPEGYSVSREKKERFSLILESASTNQTSMYLCASRFIAGGQGNEQFFGPGTRLTVL.

This clone appeared a single time. The gene calls are TRBV5-6 and TRBJ1-2; D remains ambiguous. The CDR3 loop spans 16 amino acids. CDR1 is SGHDT, CDR2 YYEEEE, per germline. V gave up 0 bases and J gave up 5 bases, with 17 bases separating them. The CDR3 spells CASSLDSGNKIYGYTF. The CDR3 DNA follows: TGTGCCAGCAGCTTGGACTCGGGGAATAAGATTTATGGCTACACCTTC.

Here the CDR3 reads CASSYMGAGTPETQYF. The CDR3 nucleotides are TGTGCCAGCAGTTACATGGGAGCGGGTACGCCCGAGACCCAGTACTTC. The chain joins TRBV6-6 to TRBJ2-5; possibly TRBD2 for D (6 bases). The CDR3 length is 16 residues. Germline assignment: CDR1 MNHNY and CDR2 SVGAGI (reference sequence). V was trimmed by 2 bases and J by 5 bases, leaving 18 bases between them.

This clone was counted only a few times. This chain links TRBV18 with TRBJ2-3; 7 bases line up with TRBD1. This CDR3 has 14 residues. Germline assignment: CDR1 KGHSH and CDR2 LQKENI. V trimming: 2 bases; J trimming: 4 bases; junction bases outside the gene matches: 3. CDR3 sequence reads: CASSPGTVPDTQYF. DNA for the CDR3: TGTGCCAGCTCACCAGGGACAGTCCCAGATACGCAGTATTTT.

This clone occurred a few times. V is TRBV29-1 and J is TRBJ1-3, with no clear D. Germline V gene data show CDR1 as SQVTM and CDR2 as ANQGSEA. With 4 bases removed from V and 0 bases from J, the gap between germline ends came to 4 bases. The CDR3 is 12 amino acids. This CDR3 is CSVVASGNTIYF. The CDR3 DNA sequence: TGCAGCGTTGTGGCCTCTGGAAACACCATATATTTT. The whole variable domain, filled in from reference TRBV29-1 and TRBJ1-3, reads SAVISQKPSRDICQRGTSLTIQCQVDSQVTMMFWYRQQPGQSLTLIATANQGSEATYESGFVIDKFPISRPNLTFSTLTVSNMSPEDSSIYLCSVVASGNTIYFGEGSWLTVV.

This clone was seen more than once but under ten times. The V call is TRBV30, the J call TRBJ2-5; 10 nucleotides align to TRBD1. The DNA end lines up better with TRBJ2-7; the J call may be wrong. This CDR3 comprises 15 residues. The germline V gene has CDR1 GTSNPN and CDR2 SVGIG (reference sequence). The CDR3 sequence: CAWSGPGTGAYEQYF. As DNA, the CDR3 is TGTGCCTGGAGTGGCCCCGGGACAGGGGCCTACGAGCAGTACTTC.

The chain links TRBV30 to TRBJ1-6; no reliable D call. V was pared by 3 bases and J by 10 bases, with 13 bases between. The length of the CDR3 is 13 residues. CDR1 and CDR2 from the germline V gene are GTSNPN and SVGIG (reference sequence). CDR3 sequence: CAWSPQRNSPLHF. The CDR3 DNA sequence: TGTGCCTGGAGCCCACAGCGTAACTCACCCCTCCACTTT.

The chain links TRBV9 to TRBJ2-3; D may be TRBD1 (5 bases). The CDR3 is 17 amino acids. The V and J ends lost 0 bases and 2 bases respectively, with 16 bases between them. Germline V CDR1 and CDR2: SGDLS, YYNGEE. This CDR3 reads CASSVGEGRAPTDTQYF. The DNA of the CDR3 is TGTGCCAGCAGCGTAGGAGAAGGCAGGGCCCCCACAGATACGCAGTATTTT.

This clone was counted only a few times. V gene TRBV5-1 combines with J gene TRBJ1-2, with 9 nucleotides matching TRBD1. This CDR3 region has 15 residues. CDR1 SGHRS and CDR2 YFSETQ come from the germline V gene. V was clipped by 0 bases and J by 4 bases; unmatched bases: 4. CDR3 amino acids: CASSLEGTGPYGYTF. For the CDR3, the DNA is TGCGCCAGCAGCTTGGAAGGGACAGGGCCCTATGGCTACACCTTC.

The rearrangement uses TRBV30 and TRBJ1-2; D gene ambiguous. The CDR3 has 13 amino acids. Germline assignment: CDR1 GTSNPN and CDR2 SVGIG (reference sequence). Trimming cost V 0 bases and J 14 bases, with 19 bases left between them. As DNA, the CDR3 is TGTGCCTGGAGTGTACCGGACCCATATTCTAGGACCTTC. This encodes CAWSVPDPYSRTF.

The table lists this clone with a few counts. The gene calls are TRBV5-4 and TRBJ2-1, with a possible D match to TRBD1 (6 bases). V gave up 2 bases and J gave up 0 bases, with 9 bases separating them. This CDR3 has 15 amino acids. Germline assignment: CDR1 SGHNT and CDR2 YYREEE (reference sequence). The CDR3 DNA is TGTGCCAGCAGCTTCACAGGGAGCTCCTACAATGAGCAGTTCTTC. Translated, it gives CASSFTGSSYNEQFF.

This clone has just a few counts. The chain joins TRBV6-6 to TRBJ1-1; tentatively, D is TRBD1 (5 bases). The CDR3 extends over 14 amino acids. Germline assignment: CDR1 MNHNY and CDR2 SVGAGI (reference sequence). Trimming took 6 bases from V and 0 from J, leaving 11 bases between them. In nucleotides, the CDR3 is TGTGCCAGCAGCAGGGAGATGTTGAACACTGAAGCTTTCTTT. Amino acid sequence: CASSREMLNTEAFF.

V and J are TRBV5-4 and TRBJ1-2; 9 bases are a match to TRBD1. The V gene's germline CDR1 is SGHNT and CDR2 YYREEE (reference sequence). This CDR3 is 16 amino acids long. V shed 0 bases and J 5 bases; nucleotides not matched to a gene: 8. CDR3 amino acids: CASSLGQDRGPYGYTF. CDR3 sequence (DNA): TGTGCCAGCAGCTTGGGACAGGACAGGGGCCCATATGGCTACACCTTC.

With regard to this clone: The same CDR3 is also encoded by other DNA sequences in this sample. The CDR3, as DNA: TGTGCCAGCAGCCCACTATACGAGCAGTACTTC. Encoded protein: CASSPLYEQYF. The rearrangement links TRBV7-9 to TRBJ2-7; D is ambiguous. Trimming removed 5 bases from V and 4 bases from J, with 6 bases in between. Germline lookup yields CDR1 SEHNR and CDR2 FQNEAQ (reference sequence). The CDR3 consists of 11 residues. Combining the CDR3 with reference TRBV7-9 and TRBJ2-7 gives the whole variable domain DTGVSQNPRHKITKRGQNVTFRCDPISEHNRLYWYRQTLGQGPEFLTYFQNEAQLEKSRLLSDRFSAERPKGSFSTLEIQRTEQGDSAMYLCASSPLYEQYFGPGTRLTVT.

Here the CDR3 reads CASSYSRVSYNEQFF. The CDR3 nucleotides read TGTGCCAGCAGTTACTCCAGGGTTTCCTACAATGAGCAGTTCTTC. V is TRBV6-5 and J is TRBJ2-1; TRBD1 is a possible D gene (5 bases). The V gene's germline CDR1 is MNHEY and CDR2 SVGAGI. The CDR3 is 15 amino acids. With 0 bases removed from V and 1 base from J, the gap between germline ends came to 7 bases.